This T cell receptor (beta chain) was obtained from a study of long-term antiretroviral therapy in people with HIV. At the survey level, the v3.0 immunoSEQ assay was run. Each sample aimed for about 35,000-50,000 sequenced T-cell genomes. Using immunoSEQ multiplex PCR, the repertoire was profiled, and TCRdb retains in-frame clones only, with some absent. The table records 29,000 or so clones, 95% of them present only once. Regarding this clone: Its cognate antigen is unknown.

Study conclusions and caveats: With ART, diversity went up but was still lower than in transplant donor controls. Data on ART adherence, viral resistance or therapy changes were unavailable. Dominating the repertoire at all time points were the clones that expanded before ART.

V lost 4 bases, J lost 3 bases, and 2 bases stayed unmatched. Per germline, CDR1 SEHNR and CDR2 FQNEAQ (reference sequence). CDR3 size: 13 residues. The rearrangement links TRBV7-9 to TRBJ1-1; TRBD1 agrees at 7 bases. This clonotype was obtained from a man younger than 45 with HIV. The specimen was unsorted PBMCs, collected 5.3 years after starting antiretroviral therapy. CDR3 loop: CASSSGQYTEAFF. The CDR3 region has the DNA TGTGCCAGCAGCTCGGGACAGTACACTGAAGCTTTCTTT.